This TCR beta chain derives from a study of T cell responses to AZD1222 COVID-19 vaccine. Study-wide background: Analyses pooled second doses at about 4 or about 12 weeks. General study results and limits: CD4 TCRs linked to vaccination spanned spike, dominating at 160-218 and 743-854. Sampled repertoires all dated from after the peak T cell response.

V was shortened by 2 bases and J by 7 bases, with 9 bases between the two germline ends. Germline V lookup: CDR1 KGHSH, CDR2 LQKENI. CDR3 length: 13 amino acids. Regarding this clone: Antigen: not known.

TCRdb's table, derived via immunoSEQ multiplex PCR, lists solely in-frame clones and lacks some. Of fewer than 300,000 clones in the sample, about 92% are singletons; the top ten hold 0.5% to 0.65%. The clonotype originates from an adult in good health. The rearrangement joins TRBV18 to TRBJ1-5, with D hard to call. Sample: peripheral blood, taken on day 0 of AZD1222 vaccination. For the CDR3, the DNA is TGTGCCAGCTCACCATCCTCTAGCCAGCCCCAGCATTTT. Its translation: CASSPSSSQPQHF.